The 28 T cell receptor beta chains below come from one sample, sequenced in a study of cytomegalovirus exposure and HLA in healthy donors. PCR employed 60 Vbeta and 13 Jbeta primers. Produced via immunoSEQ multiplex PCR; TCRdb's table is partial and in-frame only. The sample contains 85,000 to 100,000 clones, around four fifths of which appear only once. Material: PBMCs. The receptors shown here come from a middle-aged man in good health and CMV-seropositive.

This chain joins TRBV9 and TRBJ2-1, with 10 bases identical to TRBD1. Looked up from germline, CDR1 is SGDLS and CDR2 is YYNGEE. The length of the CDR3 is 15 residues. V lost 2 bases, J lost 9 bases, and 8 bases stayed unmatched. The CDR3 sequence is CASSVGQGGSGEQFF. DNA of the CDR3: TGTGCCAGCAGCGTCGGACAGGGGGGGTCTGGTGAGCAGTTCTTC.

The chain joins TRBV4-3 to TRBJ2-7; 10 bases fit TRBD2. Unmatched junction bases numbered 7, after V lost 4 bases and J lost 4 bases. This CDR3 comprises 15 residues. Germline CDR1 LGHNA, CDR2 YSLEER. The CDR3 spells CASSLGTSVGYEQYF. CDR3 nucleotides: TGCGCCAGCAGCCTCGGGACTAGCGTTGGATACGAGCAGTACTTC.

V usage is TRBV19 and J usage is TRBJ2-5; 12 nucleotides match TRBD2. CDR3 size: 18 residues. V lost 4 bases and J lost 2; bases outside the gene matches: 11. Germline V gene sequence: CDR1 LNHDA, CDR2 SQIVND (reference sequence). CDR3 in amino acids: CASSRGLAGGGFQETQYF. The DNA for the CDR3 is TGTGCCAGTAGTAGGGGACTAGCGGGTGGGGGGTTTCAAGAGACCCAGTACTTC.

In its sample, this clone was seen a few times. The chain links TRBV6-5 to TRBJ2-7, with TRBD1 as a possible D gene (6 bases). V was cut by 6 bases and J by 0 bases, with 15 bases left in between. Germline V lookup: CDR1 MNHEY, CDR2 SVGAGI. The CDR3 contains 15 residues. The DNA for the CDR3 is TGTGCCAGCAGCTCAACAGGGTATACCTCCTACGAGCAGTACTTC. Translating it yields CASSSTGYTSYEQYF.

This sequence joins TRBV12-5 and TRBJ2-1; possibly TRBD2 for D (5 bases). The CDR3 loop spans 15 amino acids. V was shortened by 5 bases and J by 8 bases, with 19 bases between the two germline ends. The germline CDR1 and CDR2 sequences are LGHNT and FRNRAP. CDR3 DNA sequence: TGTGCTAGTGGTATTGCCCGGACTTACTCGGATGAGCAGTTCTTC. Its translation is CASGIARTYSDEQFF.

This chain uses TRBV4-3 with TRBJ1-6; weak D call: TRBD1 (6 bases). Trimming removed 0 bases at V and 7 bases at J, with 10 bases between. The CDR3 runs 15 residues. Germline V lookup: CDR1 LGHNA, CDR2 YSLEER. The CDR3 loop reads CASSQEDRRNSPLHF. The CDR3, as DNA: TGCGCCAGCAGCCAAGAAGACAGGAGGAATTCACCCCTCCACTTT.

The genes are TRBV30 and TRBJ1-2, with D possibly TRBD1 on 5 matching bases. The CDR3 contains 16 residues. Trimming removed 0 bases at V and 8 bases at J, with 22 bases between. Germline V gene lookup returns CDR1 GTSNPN and CDR2 SVGIG (reference sequence). The CDR3 nucleotides read TGTGCCTGGAGTGTTTTAGGGATGGCAGTTTCAGGGGGCTACACCTTC. Translation gives CAWSVLGMAVSGGYTF.

The V call is TRBV2, the J call TRBJ1-1; a weak D match, TRBD1 (5 bases). The germline V and J ends were trimmed by 6 bases and 0 bases, with 11 bases remaining between them. The CDR3 is made up of 14 amino acids. Germline V gene lookup returns CDR1 SNHLY and CDR2 FYNNEI. The CDR3 DNA reads as TGTGCCAGCAGGAGGGAGGGGATGAACACTGAAGCTTTCTTT. Protein: CASRREGMNTEAFF.

In this sample, this clone turned up once. The rearrangement uses TRBV15 and TRBJ1-5; no firm D call. Germline V gives CDR1 LNHNV, CDR2 YYDKDF (reference sequence). V was shortened by 8 bases and J by 3 bases, with 11 bases between the two germline ends. This CDR3 is 13 amino acids long. CDR3 residues: CATATEINQPQHF. In DNA, the CDR3 is TGTGCCACCGCCACAGAAATCAATCAGCCCCAGCATTTT.

The chain couples TRBV19 to TRBJ1-2; 11 bases fit TRBD1. The CDR3 totals 14 residues. Trimming removed 6 bases from V and 6 bases from J; junction bases left unmatched: 6. From germline, CDR1 is LNHDA and CDR2 SQIVND (reference sequence). CDR3: CASRPWDRGDGYTF. As DNA, the CDR3 is TGTGCCAGTAGACCCTGGGACAGGGGGGATGGCTACACCTTC.

The chain recombines TRBV4-1 with TRBJ1-5; D ambiguous. The CDR3 has 16 residues. V lost 3 bases, J lost 4 bases, and 16 bases lay in between. From germline, CDR1 is MGHRA and CDR2 YSYEKL. CDR3 protein: CASSHPKEGWNQPQHF. CDR3 nucleotides: TGCGCCAGCAGCCACCCTAAGGAGGGATGGAATCAGCCCCAGCATTTT.

The V gene is TRBV4-3, the J gene TRBJ2-7; the match to TRBD2 covers 13 bases. Per the germline V gene, CDR1 is LGHNA and CDR2 is YSLEER. V dropped 0 bases and J dropped 4; count of bases not matched to a gene: 3. The length of the CDR3 is 16 residues. The CDR3 DNA follows: TGCGCCAGCAGCCAAGATCGGACTAGCGGGGGATACGAGCAGTACTTC. This gives the protein CASSQDRTSGGYEQYF.

The chain employs TRBV7-9 and TRBJ1-1, with 8 bases identical to TRBD1. The germline gives CDR1 SEHNR, CDR2 FQNEAQ (reference sequence). The CDR3 runs to 14 residues. V trimming: 6 bases; J trimming: 4 bases; junction bases outside the gene matches: 7. The CDR3 reads CASRNQGAGTEAFF. The CDR3 DNA follows: TGTGCCAGCAGAAACCAGGGGGCCGGCACTGAAGCTTTCTTT.

V and J are TRBV5-6 and TRBJ1-5; D not resolved. Germline CDR1 is SGHDT and CDR2 is YYEEEE. This CDR3 region has 15 residues. Trimming removed 4 bases from V and 0 bases from J, with 11 bases in between. CDR3 sequence reads: CASSVGRYSNQPQHF. The CDR3 bases are TGTGCCAGCAGCGTTGGCAGGTATAGCAATCAGCCCCAGCATTTT.

The V and J genes are TRBV5-4 and TRBJ1-5; 9 nucleotides match TRBD1. Germline values: CDR1 SGHNT, CDR2 YYREEE (reference sequence). J gave up 4 bases and V 5 bases, and 13 bases lay outside the gene matches. This CDR3 is 17 amino acids long. CDR3: CASSLPGTGSRNQPQHF. In DNA form, the CDR3 reads TGTGCCAGCAGTTTACCCGGGACAGGGAGTCGGAATCAGCCCCAGCATTTT.

The chain combines TRBV19 with TRBJ1-5; D unresolved. Germline CDR1 reads LNHDA; CDR2 reads SQIVND (reference sequence). V was trimmed by 2 bases and J by 6 bases, leaving 8 bases between them. The CDR3 is 13 amino acids. The CDR3 nucleotides are TGTGCCAGTAGTATAAATCCGGTTCAGCCCCAGCATTTT. Its translation is CASSINPVQPQHF.

The chain recombines TRBV18 with TRBJ1-1, with 10 bases aligning to TRBD1. The germline gives CDR1 KGHSH, CDR2 LQKENI. CDR3 length equals 16 residues. The ends lost 0 bases at V and 3 bases at J; junction bases unmatched: 4. The CDR3 sequence is CASSPPGQGLDTEAFF. CDR3 coding DNA: TGTGCCAGCTCACCACCGGGACAGGGGCTGGACACTGAAGCTTTCTTT.

The chain uses TRBV4-2 and TRBJ2-1, with 7 positions matching TRBD2. The V gene end was trimmed by 0 bases and the J gene end by 3 bases; junction bases not matched to a gene: 5. This CDR3 has 16 residues. The germline V gene has CDR1 LGHNA and CDR2 YNFKEQ. DNA for the CDR3: TGTGCCAGCAGCCAAGAAGTGGGCGGGGGCTACAATGAGCAGTTCTTC. Amino acid sequence: CASSQEVGGGYNEQFF.

This clone has a handful of counts. The rearrangement joins TRBV4-3 to TRBJ2-3; D ambiguous. Germline V CDR1 and CDR2: LGHNA, YSLEER. The CDR3 has 13 amino acids. V was cut by 3 bases and J by 0 bases, with 4 bases left in between. The chain's CDR3 is CASSQTSTDTQYF. DNA for the CDR3: TGCGCCAGCAGCCAGACTAGCACAGATACGCAGTATTTT.

This clone was seen a handful of times. The CDR3 region has the DNA TGTGCCAGCAGCCCCGCAGGGGGAGCGGCCTACGAGCAGTACTTC. Encoded protein: CASSPAGGAAYEQYF. This chain connects TRBV7-3 to TRBJ2-7; 7 bases match TRBD1. Germline V gives CDR1 SGHTA, CDR2 FQGTGA. The CDR3 runs 15 residues. With V trimmed by 5 bases and J by 2 bases, 9 bases remained unmatched.

For this clone: Without the conserved terminal phenylalanine or tryptophan, this CDR3 likely stems from a read error. The chain recombines TRBV6-5 with TRBJ2-7; 11 bases are a match to TRBD2. This CDR3 is built from 15 residues. From germline, CDR1 is MNHEY and CDR2 SVGAGI. Trimming took 5 bases from V and 3 from J; bases not matched to a gene: 6. The CDR3 sequence: CASSPTGLADYEQYL. CDR3 bases: TGTGCCAGCAGTCCGACGGGACTAGCGGACTACGAGCAGTACCTC.

This clone was recorded a few times. The rearrangement links TRBV6-4 to TRBJ2-1; the match to TRBD1 covers 7 bases. The CDR3 covers 15 residues. Germline loops: CDR1 MRHNA, CDR2 SNTAGT. Unmatched junction bases numbered 13, after V lost 4 bases and J lost 10 bases. CDR3 region: CASSAPENRGGEQFF. The CDR3 DNA is TGTGCCAGCAGTGCCCCGGAAAACAGGGGCGGGGAGCAGTTCTTC.

The rearrangement joins TRBV9 to TRBJ1-2; D is uncertain. Looked up from germline, CDR1 is SGDLS and CDR2 is YYNGEE. The CDR3 is 13 amino acids. The V end was cut by 4 bases, the J end by 4 bases, with 11 bases between. Here the CDR3 reads CASSSRDTYGYTF. CDR3 coding DNA: TGTGCCAGCAGCTCTCGCGACACCTATGGCTACACCTTC.

The chain carries TRBV4-3 and TRBJ2-7; 7 bases line up with TRBD2. V shed 2 bases, J shed 0 bases, and the junction held 10 bases outside the gene matches. The CDR3 contains 17 residues. In germline, CDR1 is LGHNA, CDR2 YSLEER. The CDR3 protein is CASSQRFSGELSYEQYF. CDR3 nucleotide sequence: TGCGCCAGCAGCCAACGGTTCAGCGGGGAGCTCTCCTACGAGCAGTACTTC.

The chain employs TRBV28 and TRBJ1-2; D ambiguous. This CDR3 spans 12 amino acids. V was pared by 3 bases and J by 7 bases, with 9 bases between. In germline, CDR1 is MDHEN, CDR2 SYDVKM. DNA for the CDR3: TGTGCCAGCAGTTTCTACGGCGGTGGCTACACCTTC. It translates to CASSFYGGGYTF.

This chain joins TRBV5-8 and TRBJ2-4, with 8 bases matching TRBD1. The CDR3 is made up of 15 amino acids. Unmatched junction bases numbered 8, after V lost 1 base and J lost 8 bases. In germline, CDR1 is SGHTS, CDR2 YDEGEE. CDR3: CASSLHAGGADIQYF. The CDR3 DNA reads TGTGCCAGCAGCTTGCATGCAGGGGGCGCAGACATTCAGTACTTC.

This clone was counted once. The chain recombines TRBV29-1 with TRBJ2-2; 8 nucleotides line up with TRBD1. Germline loops: CDR1 SQVTM, CDR2 ANQGSEA. The CDR3 is 13 residues long. Trimming cost V 3 bases and J 6 bases; bases outside gene matches: 3. For the CDR3, the DNA is TGCAGCGTTGACAGGGGGCTGGCCGGGGAGCTGTTTTTT. Its protein product is CSVDRGLAGELFF.

J is TRBJ2-7 and V is TRBV6-1, with 10 bases fitting TRBD2. Germline loops: CDR1 MNHNS, CDR2 SASEGT. The CDR3 has 17 residues. Unmatched junction bases numbered 9, after V lost 3 bases and J lost 1 base. CDR3 sequence: CASSDPSLAGGSYEQYF. DNA of the CDR3: TGTGCCAGCAGTGACCCGTCTTTAGCGGGGGGTTCCTACGAGCAGTACTTC.